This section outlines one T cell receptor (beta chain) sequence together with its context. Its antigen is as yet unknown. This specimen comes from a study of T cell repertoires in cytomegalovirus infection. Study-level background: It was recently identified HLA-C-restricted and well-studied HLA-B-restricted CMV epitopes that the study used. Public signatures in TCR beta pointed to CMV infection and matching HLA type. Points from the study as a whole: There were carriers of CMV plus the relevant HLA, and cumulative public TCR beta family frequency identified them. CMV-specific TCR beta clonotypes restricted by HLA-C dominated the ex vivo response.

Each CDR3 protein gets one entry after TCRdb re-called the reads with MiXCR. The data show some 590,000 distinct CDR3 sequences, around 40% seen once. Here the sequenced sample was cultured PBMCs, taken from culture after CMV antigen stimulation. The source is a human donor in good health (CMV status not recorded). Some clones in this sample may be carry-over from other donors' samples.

CDR3 DNA: TGTGCCAGCAGCCAAGCCCCGGCAGTGTGGTACGAGCAGTACTTC. It specifies CASSQAPAVWYEQYF. The chain uses TRBV3-1 and TRBJ2-7; D remains unclear. Germline lookup yields CDR1 LGHDT and CDR2 YNNKEL (reference sequence). The CDR3 length is 15 residues. Trimming left V 1 base short and J 4 bases short, with 14 bases between.